These 26 T cell receptor beta chains originate from one sample sequenced in a study of T cells expressing NK-cell markers (TCRdb year 2020). The library relied on 5' RACE. Sequencing used an Illumina HiSeq 2000. Following reprocessing of the reads by TCRdb, the data hold one row per CDR3 protein sequence and no DNA is available. The sample table gives hundreds of thousands of distinct CDR3 sequences. Of the sample, 3% to 4.5% is held by the ten largest clones. The sample comprised blood T cells: a sorted CD56 or NKG2C T cell subset, CD4+ or CD8+ T cells, or bulk PBMC T cells (not recorded which). The receptors here all came from a man between 18 and 35 years old in good health. Donor details come from another sample of the same person, matched by shared clones.

The chain combines TRBV20-1 with TRBJ2-1; TCRdb calls TRBD2, which cannot be checked without DNA. Germline V gene data show CDR1 as DFQATT and CDR2 as SNEGSKA (reference sequence). The CDR3 sequence is 16 residues long. This CDR3 reads CSAAAGASARYNEQFF.

This chain joins TRBV12-3 or TRBV12-4 and TRBJ2-2; as DNA is missing, the TRBD2 call by TCRdb cannot be tested. CDR3 length: 14 residues. The CDR3 protein is CASSRDLNTGELFF.

The chain carries TRBV20-1 and TRBJ1-2. This CDR3 is 15 amino acids long. Germline V gene data show CDR1 as DFQATT and CDR2 as SNEGSKA (reference sequence). The CDR3 loop reads CSARVETETNYGYTF.

This sequence joins TRBV12-3 or TRBV12-4 and TRBJ1-5; TCRdb picks TRBD1, but there is no DNA to check that call. The CDR3 covers 16 residues. This chain's CDR3 is CASIAGQGGNNQPQHF.

V gene TRBV7-8 combines with J gene TRBJ2-1. The germline gives CDR1 SGHVS, CDR2 FQNEAQ. The CDR3 is 17 amino acids. The CDR3 loop is CASSPQWTDRSYNEQFF.

This chain uses TRBV14 with TRBJ1-4; TCRdb names TRBD1, which stays unverified in the absence of DNA. The CDR3 is made up of 14 amino acids. Germline V CDR1 and CDR2: SGHDN, FVKESK. CDR3 sequence: CASRQTGAGEKLFF.

The chain employs TRBV4-3 and TRBJ2-7; no DNA is available, so the TRBD1 call from TCRdb remains unchecked. Germline V gene data show CDR1 as LGHNA and CDR2 as YSLEER. CDR3 size: 16 residues. CDR3: CASSQDSGQGAYEQYF.

This sequence joins TRBV10-3 and TRBJ1-3; TCRdb calls TRBD1, which cannot be checked without DNA. CDR3 size: 14 residues. Germline CDR1 and CDR2: ENHRY and SYGVKD. This chain's CDR3 is CAISGNGRGNTIYF.

V usage is TRBV28 and J usage is TRBJ2-2; TCRdb calls TRBD1, which cannot be checked without DNA. The CDR3 runs to 17 residues. Germline V gene data show CDR1 as MDHEN and CDR2 as SYDVKM. CDR3 protein: CASSLEGQGPLTGELFF.

The chain joins TRBV29-1 to TRBJ2-5; TCRdb's D call, TRBD2, is unchecked because there is no DNA. Germline CDR1 is SQVTM and CDR2 is ANQGSEA. The CDR3 totals 14 residues. The CDR3 here is CSVASGGTQETQYF.

The chain joins TRBV6-2 or TRBV6-3 to TRBJ2-3; TCRdb outputs TRBD1, but without DNA this stays unchecked. Germline assignment: CDR1 MNHEY and CDR2 SVGEGT. The CDR3 is made up of 18 amino acids. CDR3 protein: CASSAPKRTGSNTDTQYF.

This chain links TRBV3-1 with TRBJ1-4; without DNA, the TCRdb call of TRBD1 cannot be checked. Germline CDR1 reads LGHDT; CDR2 reads YNNKEL (reference sequence). This CDR3 has 15 amino acids. This CDR3 reads CASSQSLRDSVKLFF.

The rearrangement joins TRBV12-3 or TRBV12-4 to TRBJ2-2; TCRdb gives TRBD2 as the D gene, but with no DNA this cannot be confirmed. The length of the CDR3 is 16 residues. Here the CDR3 reads CASSPSLPVNTGELFF.

The rearrangement joins TRBV7-9 to TRBJ2-1; TCRdb's D gene call, TRBD1, goes unchecked for lack of DNA. Germline CDR1 SEHNR, CDR2 FQNEAQ (reference sequence). The length of the CDR3 is 15 residues. CDR3 region: CASSTHGTTPYEQFF.

The chain links TRBV29-1 to TRBJ2-1; TCRdb selects TRBD2, and the lack of DNA leaves this call unchecked. CDR3 size: 16 residues. Germline CDR1 SQVTM, CDR2 ANQGSEA. This chain's CDR3 is CSVGGTSGSGYNEQFF.

The rearrangement joins TRBV7-9 to TRBJ2-7; TCRdb proposes TRBD1, but this gene call is untestable without DNA. Germline lookup yields CDR1 SEHNR and CDR2 FQNEAQ (reference sequence). This CDR3 has 14 residues. The CDR3 protein is CASSRQGDYDEQYF.

V usage is TRBV7-3 and J usage is TRBJ2-5; TCRdb's D call, TRBD1, is unchecked because there is no DNA. This CDR3 comprises 14 residues. Germline V lookup: CDR1 SGHTA, CDR2 FQGTGA. CDR3 residues: CASSSTGVVETQYF.

V usage is TRBV11-2 and J usage is TRBJ2-2; TCRdb lists TRBD2, though no DNA is available to test this call. CDR1 is SGHAT, CDR2 FQNNGV, per germline. The CDR3 consists of 13 residues. The CDR3 spells CANKRPNTGELFF.

V usage is TRBV5-1 and J usage is TRBJ2-7. Germline V lookup: CDR1 SGHRS, CDR2 YFSETQ. The CDR3 contains 14 residues. The CDR3 sequence is CASSLADSRYEQYF.

The V call is TRBV7-9, the J call TRBJ1-2. The CDR3 has 12 residues. Germline CDR1 and CDR2: SEHNR and FQNEAQ (reference sequence). The chain's CDR3 is CASSQVLVGYTF.

The chain uses TRBV5-1 and TRBJ2-6; TCRdb picks TRBD2, but there is no DNA to check that call. CDR1 and CDR2 from the germline V gene are SGHRS and YFSETQ. The CDR3 spans 18 residues. The CDR3 is CASSPQGRGLSGANVLTF. Combining the CDR3 with reference TRBV5-1 and TRBJ2-6 gives the whole variable domain KAGVTQTPRYLIKTRGQQVTLSCSPISGHRSVSWYQQTPGQGLQFLFEYFSETQRNKGNFPGRFSGRQFSNSRSEMNVSTLELGDSALYLCASSPQGRGLSGANVLTFGAGSRLTVL.

The chain uses TRBV10-1 and TRBJ2-5; TCRdb gives TRBD1 as the D gene, but with no DNA this cannot be confirmed. This CDR3 is 16 amino acids long. Germline CDR1 is WNHNN and CDR2 is SYGVQD (reference sequence). The CDR3 sequence is CASSGTLDTYQETQYF.

V is TRBV11-1 and J is TRBJ1-1; TCRdb proposes TRBD1, but this gene call is untestable without DNA. The CDR3 extends over 17 amino acids. The germline gives CDR1 SGHAT, CDR2 FQDESV (reference sequence). The CDR3 reads CASSSPGTSPMNTEAFF.

This chain joins TRBV9 and TRBJ2-7; TCRdb selects TRBD1, and the lack of DNA leaves this call unchecked. This CDR3 contains 16 residues. Germline V CDR1 and CDR2: SGDLS, YYNGEE. CDR3 protein: CASSVATGGSLSEQYF. Using reference TRBV9 and TRBJ2-7 for the parts outside the CDR3, the full variable domain is DSGVTQTPKHLITATGQRVTLRCSPRSGDLSVYWYQQSLDQGLQFLIQYYNGEERAKGNILERFSAQQFPDLHSELNLSSLELGDSALYFCASSVATGGSLSEQYFGPGTRLTVT.

CDR3: CASSFATTGELFF. The chain has TRBV5-4 and TRBJ2-2. The CDR3 is 13 residues long. Germline lookup yields CDR1 SGHNT and CDR2 YYREEE (reference sequence). The entire variable domain, with the rest obtained from reference TRBV5-4 and TRBJ2-2, is as follows: ETGVTQSPTHLIKTRGQQVTLRCSSQSGHNTVSWYQQALGQGPQFIFQYYREEENGRGNFPPRFSGLQFPNYSSELNVNALELDDSALYLCASSFATTGELFFGEGSRLTVL.

V and J are TRBV30 and TRBJ2-4; there is no DNA to check the TCRdb D call of TRBD1. The CDR3 runs 12 residues. Germline V gene data show CDR1 as GTSNPN and CDR2 as SVGIG (reference sequence). The CDR3 protein is CAWSGPGNIQYF.